This T cell receptor (beta chain) appears in the sequencing data of a study of T cell responses to AZD1222 COVID-19 vaccine. Per germline, CDR1 KGHDR and CDR2 SFDVKD. This CDR3 has 13 residues. The junction had 1 base not matched to a gene; V was cut back by 4 bases and J by 4 bases. Repertoires were generated with immunoSEQ multiplex PCR, while TCRdb's copy carries only in-frame clones and drops some. The sample comprises about 85,000 clones, around nine tenths of which are singletons, and 10% rests with the top ten. Only one count was recorded for this clone. Antigen unknown. Study conclusions and caveats: Repertoire sampling happened only post peak T cell response. Females outnumbered males among donors, who were mostly white British; clonal diversity was possibly underestimated.

The TCR was taken from an adult in good health. The material was peripheral blood, obtained on day 0 of MenACWY control vaccination. This chain uses TRBV24-1 with TRBJ2-7; 9 nucleotides align to TRBD1. CDR3 residues: CATSETGGYEQYF. The CDR3 nucleotides read TGTGCCACCAGTGAGACAGGGGGGTACGAGCAGTACTTC.